The 26 T cell receptor beta chains reported below all come from one sample, sequenced in a study of CD8 T cells in Susac syndrome. Random hexamers were used to reverse transcribe an amount of roughly 0.5 to 1 ug RNA. TCRdb redid the calling of the immunoSEQ multiplex PCR reads with MiXCR, one entry per CDR3 protein. The table includes roughly 150,000 distinct CDR3 sequences, approximately 95% detected once. Sequenced sample: CD4+ T cells from PBMCs. These receptors were obtained from a human donor with multiple sclerosis.

This clonotype occurred once. This sequence joins TRBV18 and TRBJ1-1, with D tentatively TRBD1 (5 bases). V lost 3 bases and J 5 bases, leaving 13 bases between the germline ends. CDR1 KGHSH and CDR2 LQKENI come from the germline V gene. The CDR3 loop spans 14 amino acids. The CDR3 reads CASSPVAGRTEAFF. CDR3 nucleotide sequence: TGTGCCAGCTCACCCGTGGCAGGGAGGACTGAAGCTTTCTTT.

V usage is TRBV6-5 and J usage is TRBJ1-1, with D unclear. The germline V and J ends were trimmed by 10 bases and 1 base, with 13 bases remaining between them. This CDR3 spans 13 amino acids. The germline CDR1 and CDR2 sequences are MNHEY and SVGAGI. The CDR3 here is CATGSSPNTEAFF. In DNA, the CDR3 is TGTGCCACGGGTTCTTCTCCGAACACTGAAGCTTTCTTT.

The V and J genes are TRBV30 and TRBJ1-2, with D hard to call. Trimming pared 3 bases from V and 5 bases from J, leaving 10 bases between. CDR1 and CDR2 from the germline V gene are GTSNPN and SVGIG (reference sequence). The CDR3 is 12 residues long. The CDR3 DNA reads TGTGCCTGGAGATTTGGAGGGTATGGCTACACCTTC. Its protein is CAWRFGGYGYTF.

CDR3 bases: TGTGCCAGCAGACTTCAGGGTGGCGGGATCACCGGGGAGCTGTTTTTT. It is translated as CASRLQGGGITGELFF. The V gene is TRBV7-8, the J gene TRBJ2-2, with D maybe TRBD2 (6 bases). There are 16 residues in the CDR3. The V end was cut by 6 bases, the J end by 4 bases, with 18 bases between. The germline V gene encodes CDR1 SGHVS and CDR2 FQNEAQ.

In its sample, this clonotype was seen once. The gene calls are TRBV2 and TRBJ2-7; TRBD1 matches at 9 bases. The V segment lost 1 base and the J segment 5 bases; nucleotides outside the gene matches: 6. The CDR3 has 15 residues. Germline CDR1 SNHLY, CDR2 FYNNEI. CDR3: CASSEDGQGIDEQYF. The CDR3 DNA is TGTGCCAGCAGTGAAGATGGACAGGGGATCGACGAGCAGTACTTC. Combining the CDR3 with reference TRBV2 and TRBJ2-7 gives the whole variable domain EPEVTQTPSHQVTQMGQEVILRCVPISNHLYFYWYRQILGQKVEFLVSFYNNEISEKSEIFDDQFSVERPDGSNFTLKIRSTKLEDSAMYFCASSEDGQGIDEQYFGPGTRLTVT.

The chain employs TRBV20-1 and TRBJ1-2; the D is unclear. Germline V gives CDR1 DFQATT, CDR2 SNEGSKA (reference sequence). V dropped 0 bases and J dropped 6 bases, with 14 bases sitting between them. The CDR3 length is 14 residues. CDR3 bases: TGCAGTGCTAGAGACCGGAGAGTGACGGATGGCTACACCTTC. Amino acid sequence: CSARDRRVTDGYTF.

This chain connects TRBV6-5 to TRBJ1-3, with D unclear. Trimming cost V 2 bases and J 7 bases, with 15 bases left between them. Germline CDR1 MNHEY, CDR2 SVGAGI. CDR3 length equals 15 residues. CDR3 DNA sequence: TGTGCCAGCAGTTACAGCCCAGCTCCCCCCAACACCATATATTTT. Translating gives CASSYSPAPPNTIYF.

The chain employs TRBV30 and TRBJ1-3; no firm D call. CDR1 and CDR2 from the germline V gene are GTSNPN and SVGIG (reference sequence). V was shortened by 7 bases and J by 3 bases, with 10 bases between the two germline ends. The CDR3 has 12 amino acids. CDR3 nucleotides: TGTGCCTCTGCACACCTTGGAAACACCATATATTTT. Its translation: CASAHLGNTIYF. The whole variable domain, filled in from reference TRBV30 and TRBJ1-3, reads SQTIHQWPATLVQPVGSPLSLECTVEGTSNPNLYWYRQAAGRGLQLLFYSVGIGQISSEVPQNLSASRPQDRQFILSSKKLLLSDSGFYLCASAHLGNTIYFGEGSWLTVV.

The chain recombines TRBV21-1 with TRBJ2-3; whether TRBD2, the table's D call, matches the DNA was not checked. TRBV21-1 corresponds to a pseudogene. This CDR3 contains 18 residues. The CDR3 DNA reads as TGTGCCAGCAGCGTACTAGCGCCAACACGTGTAAACACAGATACGCAGTATTTT. This sequence encodes CASSVLAPTRVNTDTQYF.

The DNA for the CDR3 is TGTGCCAGCAGCTTTAGCGGGCTGACCTACGAGCAGTACTTC. Translating gives CASSFSGLTYEQYF. V and J are TRBV7-2 and TRBJ2-7; 7 nucleotides match TRBD2. The V gene's germline CDR1 is SGHTA and CDR2 FQGNSA. This CDR3 is 14 amino acids long. The junction had 4 bases not matched to a gene; V was cut back by 3 bases and J by 2 bases.

The chain has TRBV5-1 and TRBJ1-2; D gene unclear. The length of the CDR3 is 14 residues. Germline V lookup: CDR1 SGHRS, CDR2 YFSETQ. Trimming shortened V by 0 bases and J by 3 bases, and 9 bases separated the two germline ends. The CDR3 loop reads CASSLAPEYYGYTF. CDR3 DNA sequence: TGCGCCAGCAGCTTGGCGCCGGAGTACTATGGCTACACCTTC.

The chain uses TRBV5-1 and TRBJ1-1; perhaps TRBD1 as D (6 bases). Germline loops: CDR1 SGHRS, CDR2 YFSETQ. CDR3 length equals 15 residues. The V and J ends lost 0 bases and 3 bases respectively, with 12 bases between them. This CDR3 reads CASSLERSGDTEAFF. CDR3 DNA: TGCGCCAGCAGCTTGGAGCGGTCAGGGGACACTGAAGCTTTCTTT.

V and J are TRBV7-9 and TRBJ2-7; D is unclear. This CDR3 region has 14 residues. Trimming cost V 0 bases and J 0 bases, with 6 bases left between them. CDR1 SEHNR and CDR2 FQNEAQ come from the germline V gene (reference sequence). CDR3 protein: CASSLAGISYEQYF. The CDR3 DNA follows: TGTGCCAGCAGCTTAGCGGGAATCTCCTACGAGCAGTACTTC.

This chain links TRBV18 with TRBJ1-5; TRBD1 matches at 7 bases. The CDR3 sequence is 16 residues long. Germline values: CDR1 KGHSH, CDR2 LQKENI. V dropped 0 bases and J dropped 7; count of bases not matched to a gene: 9. CDR3 loop: CASSPPGQAQEQPQHF. The CDR3 nucleotides are TGTGCCAGCTCACCACCTGGACAGGCCCAAGAACAGCCCCAGCATTTT.

The chain's CDR3 is CASSLYQSGEQYF. The CDR3, as DNA: TGTGCCAGCAGCTTATATCAAAGCGGCGAGCAGTACTTC. The chain combines TRBV7-9 with TRBJ2-7; a weak D match, TRBD2 (5 bases). V lost 2 bases and J lost 6, with 11 bases in between. CDR3 length: 13 residues. Germline CDR1 SEHNR, CDR2 FQNEAQ (reference sequence). Combining the CDR3 with reference TRBV7-9 and TRBJ2-7 gives the whole variable domain DTGVSQNPRHKITKRGQNVTFRCDPISEHNRLYWYRQTLGQGPEFLTYFQNEAQLEKSRLLSDRFSAERPKGSFSTLEIQRTEQGDSAMYLCASSLYQSGEQYFGPGTRLTVT.

This chain connects TRBV7-9 to TRBJ1-1; 7 bases are shared with TRBD1. V was pared by 6 bases and J by 4 bases, with 8 bases of the junction left unmatched. CDR1 and CDR2 (germline): SEHNR, FQNEAQ (reference sequence). CDR3 length: 14 amino acids. This chain's CDR3 is CASRTRGLSTEAFF. Written as DNA, the CDR3 is TGTGCCAGCAGAACGAGGGGGCTTAGCACTGAAGCTTTCTTT.

The chain has TRBV3-1 and TRBJ1-6; 7 nucleotides match TRBD1. Germline CDR1 and CDR2: LGHDT and YNNKEL (reference sequence). V lost 4 bases and J lost 6; bases outside the gene matches: 9. This CDR3 is built from 16 residues. The CDR3 DNA reads as TGTGCCAGCAGCCTTCACAGGGGCCCACTTAATTCACCCCTCCACTTT. It specifies CASSLHRGPLNSPLHF.

V gene TRBV7-2 combines with J gene TRBJ1-2; D may be TRBD1 (5 bases). This CDR3 is built from 19 residues. The germline V gene has CDR1 SGHTA and CDR2 FQGNSA. V was cut by 3 bases and J by 3 bases, with 26 bases left in between. The CDR3 DNA is TGTGCCAGCAGCTTCCCCGGGGCAGGGCAGCCCGAAAGTCACTATGGCTACACCTTC. Protein product: CASSFPGAGQPESHYGYTF.

This clonotype was found once. V usage is TRBV12-3 or TRBV12-4 and J usage is TRBJ2-2; 12 bases are shared with TRBD2. This CDR3 is 16 amino acids long. Trimming removed 4 bases from V and 4 bases from J; junction bases left unmatched: 4. In nucleotides, the CDR3 is TGTGCCAGCAGTTGGACTAGCGGGATGACCACCGGGGAGCTGTTTTTT. This sequence encodes CASSWTSGMTTGELFF.

The genes are TRBV30 and TRBJ2-7; unclear D gene. V lost 0 bases and J 0 bases, leaving 12 bases between the germline ends. CDR1 is GTSNPN and CDR2 is SVGIG in the germline V gene (reference sequence). This CDR3 is built from 15 residues. This CDR3 reads CAWSVRSTPSYEQYF. CDR3 bases: TGTGCCTGGAGTGTACGGAGCACCCCCTCCTACGAGCAGTACTTC. The complete variable domain, with remaining parts taken from reference TRBV30 and TRBJ2-7, reads SQTIHQWPATLVQPVGSPLSLECTVEGTSNPNLYWYRQAAGRGLQLLFYSVGIGQISSEVPQNLSASRPQDRQFILSSKKLLLSDSGFYLCAWSVRSTPSYEQYFGPGTRLTVT.

This clonotype was seen only a few times. The DNA for the CDR3 is TGTGCCAGCAGTCGGGACGGTAACTATGGCTACACCTTC. Amino acids: CASSRDGNYGYTF. V usage is TRBV6-6 and J usage is TRBJ1-2; a possible D gene is TRBD1 (5 bases). CDR3 length: 13 amino acids. V was shortened by 5 bases and J by 1 base, with 8 bases between the two germline ends. CDR1 MNHNY and CDR2 SVGAGI come from the germline V gene (reference sequence).

The rearrangement joins TRBV9 to TRBJ2-5; 7 bases agree with TRBD1. The CDR3 is 15 residues long. Trimming removed 4 bases from V and 7 bases from J; junction bases left unmatched: 13. The V gene's germline CDR1 is SGDLS and CDR2 YYNGEE. The CDR3 DNA reads TGTGCCAGCAGCCCCGACCCGACAGGGCCGGGGACCCAGTACTTC. It is translated as CASSPDPTGPGTQYF.

J is TRBJ1-5 and V is TRBV10-3; possible D gene TRBD1, 5 bases. The V end lost 3 bases, the J end lost 11 bases, and 17 bases lay between the germline ends. CDR1 ENHRY and CDR2 SYGVKD come from the germline V gene. The CDR3 sequence is 14 residues long. CDR3 coding DNA: TGTGCCATCAGTGATTCTGGGTGGGGGAAGGCCCAGCATTTT. As protein: CAISDSGWGKAQHF.

This clonotype was counted between two and nine times. This sequence joins TRBV11-3 and TRBJ2-5; TRBD1 might be the D (5 bases). The CDR3 spans 13 residues. The V gene lost 3 bases and the J gene lost 5 bases, with 10 bases spanning the gap. Germline-derived CDR1 and CDR2 are SGHNT and YENEEA. CDR3 nucleotide sequence: TGTGCCAGCAGCTTCCAGGGTCGGGAGACCCAGTACTTC. Protein: CASSFQGRETQYF. Drawing the rest from reference TRBV11-3 and TRBJ2-5, the complete variable domain is EAGVVQSPRYKIIEKKQPVAFWCNPISGHNTLYWYLQNLGQGPELLIRYENEEAVDDSQLPKDRFSAERLKGVDSTLKIQPAELGDSAVYLCASSFQGRETQYFGPGTRLLVL.

The CDR3 DNA is TGTGCCAGCAGTTTGCGGGGTTCCCCTACTTACGAGCAGTACTTC. This gives the protein CASSLRGSPTYEQYF. The chain uses TRBV12-3 or TRBV12-4 and TRBJ2-7, with a weak D call TRBD2 (6 bases). This CDR3 spans 15 amino acids. The V and J ends lost 3 bases and 4 bases respectively, with 16 bases between them.

This rearrangement joins TRBV3-1 to TRBJ1-1, with unresolved D. There are 12 residues in the CDR3. Germline V gene lookup returns CDR1 LGHDT and CDR2 YNNKEL (reference sequence). Trimming left V 6 bases short and J 4 bases short, with 9 bases between. The chain's CDR3 is CASRADGTEAFF. CDR3 bases: TGTGCCAGCAGGGCGGACGGCACTGAAGCTTTCTTT.